This T cell receptor (beta chain) was sequenced for a study of monozygotic twins with cystic fibrosis. The data were produced by immunoSEQ multiplex PCR, yet TCRdb's version contains in-frame clones alone and is incomplete. Seen here are about 19,000 clones, 95% to 98% observed once, and the top ten hold around 1.9%. Study-wide results and limits: Low clonality (median roughly 0.0099) suggested a mostly naive repertoire. Monozygotic CF twin pairs shared significantly more nucleotide-identical clonotypes than unrelated CF individuals did.

This clone was seen only once. Its antigen remains unknown. This CDR3 is built from 14 residues. Trimming removed 0 bases at V and 3 bases at J, with 9 bases between. Germline V lookup: CDR1 LNHNV, CDR2 YYDKDF (reference sequence). This receptor was taken from a woman in her 30s with cystic fibrosis. This chain links TRBV15 with TRBJ2-7; D possibly corresponds to TRBD1 (5 bases). Source material: blood. The CDR3 spells CATSRDLQGYEQYF. The CDR3 DNA follows: TGTGCCACCAGCAGAGATCTCCAGGGCTACGAGCAGTACTTC.